This T cell receptor beta chain came from a study of blood T cells in healthy people across ages. As concerns this clonotype: Its antigen is not known.

Sample-barcoded 5' priming and a J-beta primer mix drove a second PCR of roughly 6 to 12 cycles. TCRdb used MiXCR to reprocess the 5' RACE reads, holding one entry per CDR3 protein. Altogether around 710,000 distinct CDR3 sequences are present, roughly two fifths being singletons, with the ten largest covering 20% to 25%. This CDR3 region has 15 residues. With 2 bases removed from V and 4 bases from J, the gap between germline ends came to 13 bases. Germline V CDR1 and CDR2: MDHEN, SYDVKM. The study's findings and limits: A conclusive naive versus antigen-experienced comparison was prevented by the unsorted PBMCs. Among long-lived donors, naive CD4+ cells were more numerous and diversity higher than in aged donors.

What was sequenced was blood. The rearrangement links TRBV28 to TRBJ2-3; D unclear. This sequence originates from a woman aged 60-75 years in good health. CDR3 nucleotides: TGTGCCAGCAGTTTAATGAGTTTCAGTCCAGATACGCAGTATTTT. Its protein product is CASSLMSFSPDTQYF.